Below, 29 T cell receptor beta chains from the same sample are listed, as sequenced in a study of response to subunit inactivated influenza vaccine. TCRdb passed the RT-PCR reads through MiXCR, listing each CDR3 protein once. The repertoire includes about 300,000 distinct CDR3 sequences, roughly 20% of them detected once, and 9% to 12% sits in the top ten. The sample consisted of PBMCs from blood, taken about 19 months after vaccination. The receptors derive from a man aged 50 to 75 who received an inactivated influenza vaccine.

The CDR3 is CASSFTMGPYEQYF. CDR3 bases: TGTGCCAGCAGCTTTACGATGGGGCCCTACGAGCAGTACTTC. The rearrangement joins TRBV5-5 to TRBJ2-7; maybe TRBD1 (5 bases). Trimming stripped 2 bases from V and 2 bases from J, with 11 bases between. Germline V CDR1 and CDR2: SGHKS, YYEKEE (reference sequence). This CDR3 region has 14 residues.

The table lists this clonotype with a few counts. The gene calls are TRBV5-8 and TRBJ1-1; a possible D gene is TRBD1 (6 bases). V lost 6 bases to trimming and J lost 1 base, with 22 bases between them. The CDR3 has 17 residues. CDR1 is SGHTS and CDR2 is YDEGEE in the germline V gene. CDR3 DNA sequence: TGTGCCAGCACCTGGCGCAGGGCTCAGGGGAGGAACACTGAAGCTTTCTTT. Translated: CASTWRRAQGRNTEAFF.

This clonotype was seen at least ten times. This chain joins TRBV7-9 and TRBJ1-2; a weak D match, TRBD1 (6 bases). There are 12 residues in the CDR3. Germline lookup yields CDR1 SEHNR and CDR2 FQNEAQ (reference sequence). V lost 5 bases and J lost 4, with 8 bases in between. CDR3 coding DNA: TGTGCCAGCAGCCAGGACAGCTATGGCTACACCTTC. Translated, it gives CASSQDSYGYTF.

This clonotype was counted a few times. The rearrangement joins TRBV6-2 or TRBV6-3 to TRBJ1-5; the D gene is possibly TRBD1 (5 bases). V lost 0 bases and J 4 bases, leaving 19 bases between the germline ends. Germline V gene data show CDR1 as MNHEY and CDR2 as SVGEGT. The CDR3 is 18 residues long. The CDR3 is CASSYSDTRATINQPQHF. The CDR3 DNA sequence: TGTGCCAGCAGTTACTCGGACACAAGGGCGACGATAAATCAGCCCCAGCATTTT.

This clonotype was seen more than once but under ten times. V gene TRBV9 combines with J gene TRBJ2-3; D is uncertain. The length of the CDR3 is 15 residues. CDR1 is SGDLS and CDR2 is YYNGEE in the germline V gene. The germline V and J ends were trimmed by 0 bases and 0 bases, with 8 bases remaining between them. CDR3 bases: TGTGCCAGCAGCGTAGAAGGTCCTAGCACAGATACGCAGTATTTT. The encoded protein is CASSVEGPSTDTQYF.

This chain joins TRBV20-1 and TRBJ2-1, with 9 bases identical to TRBD1. This CDR3 comprises 15 residues. Germline V gene lookup returns CDR1 DFQATT and CDR2 SNEGSKA (reference sequence). Trimming removed 5 bases from V and 5 bases from J; junction bases left unmatched: 10. The CDR3: CSARSAGTGHNEQFF. CDR3 nucleotide sequence: TGCAGTGCTCGATCAGCCGGGACAGGGCACAATGAGCAGTTCTTC.

J is TRBJ1-1 and V is TRBV2; D is perhaps TRBD1 (6 bases). V shed 7 bases and J shed 0 bases, with 12 bases lying between them. Germline V gene lookup returns CDR1 SNHLY and CDR2 FYNNEI. This CDR3 is 14 amino acids long. CDR3 in DNA: TGTGCCAGCAATACGCAGGGGATGAACACTGAAGCTTTCTTT. It yields the protein CASNTQGMNTEAFF. Filled out from reference TRBV2 and TRBJ1-1, the complete variable domain reads EPEVTQTPSHQVTQMGQEVILRCVPISNHLYFYWYRQILGQKVEFLVSFYNNEISEKSEIFDDQFSVERPDGSNFTLKIRSTKLEDSAMYFCASNTQGMNTEAFFGQGTRLTVV.

This clonotype appeared a few times. This chain joins TRBV7-2 and TRBJ2-3; 9 nucleotides match TRBD2. From germline, CDR1 is SGHTA and CDR2 FQGNSA. The CDR3 is 17 amino acids. The J segment lost 2 bases and the V segment lost 0 bases, leaving 6 bases of the junction unmatched. CDR3 nucleotides: TGTGCCAGCAGCTTAGCGGGAGCGGGGGGAGCCACAGATACGCAGTATTTT. Its translation is CASSLAGAGGATDTQYF.

The chain uses TRBV20-1 and TRBJ2-7; 7 bases fit TRBD1. V was clipped by 2 bases and J by 4 bases; unmatched bases: 2. Per the germline V gene, CDR1 is DFQATT and CDR2 is SNEGSKA (reference sequence). This CDR3 has 12 amino acids. CDR3 nucleotides: TGCAGTGCTAGACAGGGGGTGTACGAGCAGTACTTC. Translating it yields CSARQGVYEQYF.

This clonotype was seen at least ten times. The chain couples TRBV7-9 to TRBJ1-1; no definite D call. Trimming shortened V by 6 bases and J by 3 bases, and 14 bases separated the two germline ends. Germline lookup yields CDR1 SEHNR and CDR2 FQNEAQ (reference sequence). The length of the CDR3 is 14 residues. The CDR3 sequence is CASRDGGFDTEAFF. The CDR3, as DNA: TGTGCCAGCAGAGACGGCGGTTTTGACACTGAAGCTTTCTTT.

Worth noting for this clonotype: The junction does not match germline at one end; this may be a read error. V is TRBV6-2 or TRBV6-3 and J is TRBJ2-1, with 9 bases fitting TRBD1. This CDR3 is 16 amino acids long. Germline V gives CDR1 MNHEY, CDR2 SVGEGT. CDR3 nucleotide sequence: TGTGCCAACAGTTACACTAGGACAGGGGACGACAATGAGCAGTTCTTC. This translates into CANSYTRTGDDNEQFF.

This clonotype appeared a few times. The rearrangement joins TRBV3-1 to TRBJ2-1; D might be TRBD2 (5 bases). Trimming shortened V by 4 bases and J by 0 bases, and 13 bases separated the two germline ends. This CDR3 comprises 16 residues. Germline V gene lookup returns CDR1 LGHDT and CDR2 YNNKEL (reference sequence). The CDR3 coding sequence is TGTGCCAGCAGCCGGGAGCTGATCAGCTCCTACAATGAGCAGTTCTTC. Translating gives CASSRELISSYNEQFF.

A few counts support this clonotype. The rearrangement links TRBV18 to TRBJ2-7, with D tentatively TRBD2 (5 bases). The V end was cut by 2 bases, the J end by 1 base, with 12 bases between. CDR3 length: 15 amino acids. Germline V gene data show CDR1 as KGHSH and CDR2 as LQKENI. CDR3 sequence reads: CASSPRGGPSYEQYF. Here the CDR3 DNA reads TGTGCCAGCTCACCAAGAGGAGGACCTTCCTACGAGCAGTACTTC.

The chain joins TRBV5-1 to TRBJ2-1; D gene ambiguous. The CDR3 loop spans 11 amino acids. Trimming took off 6 bases at V and 9 bases at J, with 10 bases between the two ends. Germline V lookup: CDR1 SGHRS, CDR2 YFSETQ. CDR3: CASTFLGEQFF. The CDR3, as DNA: TGCGCCAGCACCTTTCTAGGTGAGCAGTTCTTC.

The chain employs TRBV27 and TRBJ2-7; 7 bases match TRBD1. Per the germline V gene, CDR1 is MNHEY and CDR2 is SMNVEV (reference sequence). The CDR3 runs 14 residues. The trim removed 5 bases at V and 3 bases at J, leaving 7 bases unmatched. This CDR3 is CASSLGTAGYEQYF. In DNA, the CDR3 is TGTGCCAGCAGTCTTGGGACAGCAGGCTACGAGCAGTACTTC.

This clonotype was counted only a few times. This chain joins TRBV7-2 and TRBJ1-4; D is undetermined. Germline assignment: CDR1 SGHTA and CDR2 FQGNSA. V was pared by 1 base and J by 7 bases, with 13 bases between. The CDR3 runs to 15 residues. The CDR3 DNA reads TGTGCCAGCAGCTTAGTCATCGGTTGGGGTGAAAAACTGTTTTTT. It is translated as CASSLVIGWGEKLFF.

The CDR3 nucleotides read TGCGCCAGCAGCCGGATGGTCGGCGGAACGGACGAGCAGTACTTC. It encodes CASSRMVGGTDEQYF. V gene TRBV4-3 combines with J gene TRBJ2-7; D is undetermined. The ends were cut back, 4 bases at V and 5 bases at J, with 18 bases in the middle. The length of the CDR3 is 15 residues. Germline V gene data show CDR1 as LGHNA and CDR2 as YSLEER.

The chain uses TRBV20-1 and TRBJ2-1; D is possibly TRBD2 (7 bases). CDR3 length: 14 residues. V lost 7 bases and J lost 12, with 25 bases in between. The germline V gene has CDR1 DFQATT and CDR2 SNEGSKA (reference sequence). CDR3 protein: CSVPKAGAKWWQFF. The CDR3 region has the DNA TGCAGTGTGCCCAAGGCGGGGGCCAAATGGTGGCAGTTCTTC.

This chain uses TRBV7-2 with TRBJ2-7; D may be TRBD1 or TRBD2 (5 bases each). Between the trimmed V and J ends, which lost 5 bases and 7 bases, there was a span of 18 bases. The germline gives CDR1 SGHTA, CDR2 FQGNSA. This CDR3 region has 14 residues. The CDR3 spells CASSPASRGKEQYF. The CDR3 DNA reads as TGTGCCAGCAGCCCCGCTTCACGGGGCAAAGAGCAGTACTTC.

This clonotype showed up just a few times. The chain uses TRBV29-1 and TRBJ2-1, with 7 bases fitting TRBD1. The CDR3 has 13 residues. J gave up 5 bases and V 4 bases, and 5 bases lay outside the gene matches. CDR1 and CDR2 (germline): SQVTM, ANQGSEA. CDR3 coding DNA: TGCAGCGTTGGACAGGGATTAGACAATGAGCAGTTCTTC. This sequence encodes CSVGQGLDNEQFF.

The V and J genes are TRBV5-6 and TRBJ1-4; D perhaps matches TRBD1 (6 bases). The germline V gene encodes CDR1 SGHDT and CDR2 YYEEEE. V lost 0 bases and J lost 7, with 13 bases in between. This CDR3 is 15 amino acids long. CDR3 amino acids: CASSLGAGTSEKLFF. The CDR3 DNA follows: TGTGCCAGCAGCTTGGGGGCCGGGACATCTGAAAAACTGTTTTTT. Combining the CDR3 with reference TRBV5-6 and TRBJ1-4 gives the whole variable domain DAGVTQSPTHLIKTRGQQVTLRCSPKSGHDTVSWYQQALGQGPQFIFQYYEEEERQRGNFPDRFSGHQFPNYSSELNVNALLLGDSALYLCASSLGAGTSEKLFFGSGTQLSVL.

This clonotype has only a few counts. This chain connects TRBV11-2 to TRBJ2-3; 10 bases match TRBD2. V lost 3 bases and J lost 2; bases outside the gene matches: 5. The CDR3 extends over 16 amino acids. Germline V gene lookup returns CDR1 SGHAT and CDR2 FQNNGV. The DNA for the CDR3 is TGTGCCAGCAGCTTCAAGCGGGGGGGCCTCACAGATACGCAGTATTTT. Its translation: CASSFKRGGLTDTQYF.

The chain has TRBV16 and TRBJ1-4, with D perhaps TRBD1 (5 bases). Germline-derived CDR1 and CDR2 are KGHSY and FQNENV. The CDR3 has 14 amino acids. Trimming cost V 3 bases and J 3 bases, with 8 bases left between them. DNA of the CDR3: TGTGCCAGCAGCCATGACAGATCTAATGAAAAACTGTTTTTT. The encoded protein is CASSHDRSNEKLFF.

As concerns this clonotype: A much larger clone lies a single base off, so this may be a read error. The chain couples TRBV2 to TRBJ1-5; TRBD1 agrees at 7 bases. The germline V gene encodes CDR1 SNHLY and CDR2 FYNNEI. The CDR3 is 15 amino acids. The CDR3 DNA reads as TGTGCCAGCAGTAACCCAGGGGGACGCAATCAGGCCCAGCATTTT. Its translation: CASSNPGGRNQAQHF.

This clonotype has at least ten counts. V gene TRBV10-3 combines with J gene TRBJ1-2; no definite D call. Germline loops: CDR1 ENHRY, CDR2 SYGVKD. Trimming took 3 bases from V and 0 from J, leaving 8 bases between them. The CDR3 is made up of 14 amino acids. CDR3 bases: TGTGCCATCAGTGATCAGACCTCTAACTATGGCTACACCTTC. Translated, it gives CAISDQTSNYGYTF.

The rearrangement joins TRBV20-1 to TRBJ1-5; 8 bases match TRBD1. The V and J ends lost 6 bases and 2 bases, in that order; junction bases with no gene match: 12. Per germline, CDR1 DFQATT and CDR2 SNEGSKA (reference sequence). CDR3 length equals 16 residues. The CDR3 sequence is CSASGQAVKGNQPQHF. In DNA, the CDR3 is TGCAGTGCCTCGGGACAGGCGGTTAAGGGCAATCAGCCCCAGCATTTT.

This clonotype was detected a few times. The gene calls are TRBV6-5 and TRBJ2-5; no clear D. The V end was cut by 0 bases, the J end by 5 bases, with 13 bases between. The CDR3 runs to 15 residues. The germline CDR1 and CDR2 sequences are MNHEY and SVGAGI. CDR3 residues: CASSYSYRVMETQYF. CDR3 coding DNA: TGTGCCAGCAGTTACTCGTACCGGGTAATGGAGACCCAGTACTTC.

The V and J genes are TRBV5-6 and TRBJ2-3; D remains unclear. With 3 bases removed from V and 0 bases from J, the gap between germline ends came to 11 bases. Germline V gene lookup returns CDR1 SGHDT and CDR2 YYEEEE. The CDR3 spans 15 residues. This chain's CDR3 is CASSSPMKSTDTQYF. The CDR3 nucleotides read TGTGCCAGCAGCTCACCCATGAAAAGCACAGATACGCAGTATTTT.

This clonotype was counted a few times. The V call is TRBV14, the J call TRBJ2-7; TRBD2 matches 7 bases. The germline gives CDR1 SGHDN, CDR2 FVKESK. The CDR3 is 13 amino acids. V gave up 1 base and J gave up 6 bases; unmatched junction bases: 3. This chain's CDR3 is CASSQGLAGEQYF. CDR3 sequence (DNA): TGTGCCAGCAGCCAAGGACTAGCTGGCGAGCAGTACTTC.